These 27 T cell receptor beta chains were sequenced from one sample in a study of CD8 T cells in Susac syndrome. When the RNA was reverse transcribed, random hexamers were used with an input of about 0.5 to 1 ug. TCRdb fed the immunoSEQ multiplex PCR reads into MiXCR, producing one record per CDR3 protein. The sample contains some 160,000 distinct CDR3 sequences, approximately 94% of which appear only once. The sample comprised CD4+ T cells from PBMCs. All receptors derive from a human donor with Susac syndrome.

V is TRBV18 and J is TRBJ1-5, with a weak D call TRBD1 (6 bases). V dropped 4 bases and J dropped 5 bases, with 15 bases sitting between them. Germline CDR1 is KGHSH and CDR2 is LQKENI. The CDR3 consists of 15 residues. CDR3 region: CASSRSRGEDQPQHF. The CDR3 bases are TGTGCCAGCTCACGCTCGAGGGGGGAGGATCAGCCCCAGCATTTT.

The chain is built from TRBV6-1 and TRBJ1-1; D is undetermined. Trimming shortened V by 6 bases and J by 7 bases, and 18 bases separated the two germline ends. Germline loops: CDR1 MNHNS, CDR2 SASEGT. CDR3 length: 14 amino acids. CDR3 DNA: TGTGCCAGCAGCCGAATACCAAACGGGGATGAAGCTTTCTTT. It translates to CASSRIPNGDEAFF.

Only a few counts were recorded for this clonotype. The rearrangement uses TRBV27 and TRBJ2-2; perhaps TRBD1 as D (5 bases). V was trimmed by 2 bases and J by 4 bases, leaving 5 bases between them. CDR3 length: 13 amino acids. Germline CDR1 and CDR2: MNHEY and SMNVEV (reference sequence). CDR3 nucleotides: TGTGCCAGCAGTTTAAGGGGCACCGGGGAGCTGTTTTTT. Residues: CASSLRGTGELFF.

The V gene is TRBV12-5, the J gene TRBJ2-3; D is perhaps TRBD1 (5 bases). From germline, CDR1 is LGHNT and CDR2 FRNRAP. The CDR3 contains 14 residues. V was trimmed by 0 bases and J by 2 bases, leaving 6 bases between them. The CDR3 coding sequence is TGTGCTAGTGGTTTGGTACAGGACACAGATACGCAGTATTTT. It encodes CASGLVQDTDTQYF.

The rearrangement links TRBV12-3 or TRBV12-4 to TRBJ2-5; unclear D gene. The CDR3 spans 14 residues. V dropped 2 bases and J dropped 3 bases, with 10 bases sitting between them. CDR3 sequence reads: CASSLPGSKETQYF. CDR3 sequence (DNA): TGTGCCAGCAGTTTACCCGGGTCAAAAGAGACCCAGTACTTC.

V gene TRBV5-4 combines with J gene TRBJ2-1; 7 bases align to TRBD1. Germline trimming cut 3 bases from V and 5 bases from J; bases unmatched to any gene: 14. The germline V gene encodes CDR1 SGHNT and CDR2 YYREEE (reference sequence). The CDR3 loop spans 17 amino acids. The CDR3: CASSSVDWTGGNNEQFF. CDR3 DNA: TGTGCCAGCAGCTCGGTGGATTGGACAGGTGGTAACAATGAGCAGTTCTTC.

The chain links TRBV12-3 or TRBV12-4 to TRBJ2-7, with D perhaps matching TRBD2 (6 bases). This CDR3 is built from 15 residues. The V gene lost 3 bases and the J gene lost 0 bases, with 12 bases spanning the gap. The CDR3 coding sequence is TGTGCCAGCAGTTTGATGGCGGGGAACTCCTACGAGCAGTACTTC. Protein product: CASSLMAGNSYEQYF.

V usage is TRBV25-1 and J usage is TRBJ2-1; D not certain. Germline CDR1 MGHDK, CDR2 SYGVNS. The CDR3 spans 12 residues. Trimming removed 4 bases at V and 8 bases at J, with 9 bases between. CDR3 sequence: CASSGLADEQFF. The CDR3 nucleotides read TGTGCCAGCAGTGGCCTCGCAGATGAGCAGTTCTTC.

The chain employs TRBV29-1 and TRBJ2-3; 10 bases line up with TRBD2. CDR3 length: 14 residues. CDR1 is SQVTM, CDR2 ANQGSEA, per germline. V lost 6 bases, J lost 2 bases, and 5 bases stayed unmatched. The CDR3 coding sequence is TGCAGCGTAACGACTAGCGGGTACACAGATACGCAGTATTTT. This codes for CSVTTSGYTDTQYF.

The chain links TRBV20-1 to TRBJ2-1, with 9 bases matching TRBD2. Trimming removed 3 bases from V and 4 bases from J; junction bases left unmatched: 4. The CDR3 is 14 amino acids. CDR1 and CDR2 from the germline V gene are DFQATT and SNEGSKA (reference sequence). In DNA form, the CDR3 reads TGCAGTGCTAGCCGACTAGCGGCTTACAATGAGCAGTTCTTC. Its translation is CSASRLAAYNEQFF.

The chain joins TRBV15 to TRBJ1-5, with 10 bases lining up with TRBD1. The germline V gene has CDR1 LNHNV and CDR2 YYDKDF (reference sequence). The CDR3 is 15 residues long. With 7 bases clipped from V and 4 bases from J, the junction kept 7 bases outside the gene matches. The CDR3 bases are TGTGCCACCACGTTAGACAGGGGGCCTAATCAGCCCCAGCATTTT. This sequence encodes CATTLDRGPNQPQHF.

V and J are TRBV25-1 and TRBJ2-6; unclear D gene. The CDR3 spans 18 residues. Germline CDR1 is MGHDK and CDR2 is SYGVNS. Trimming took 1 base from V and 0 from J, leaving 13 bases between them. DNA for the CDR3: TGTGCCAGCAGTGAATTGACGAACAGAAGCTCTGGGGCCAACGTCCTGACTTTC. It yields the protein CASSELTNRSSGANVLTF. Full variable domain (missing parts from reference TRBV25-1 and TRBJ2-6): EADIYQTPRYLVIGTGKKITLECSQTMGHDKMYWYQQDPGMELHLIHYSYGVNSTEKGDLSSESTVSRIRTEHFPLTLESARPSHTSQYLCASSELTNRSSGANVLTFGAGSRLTVL.

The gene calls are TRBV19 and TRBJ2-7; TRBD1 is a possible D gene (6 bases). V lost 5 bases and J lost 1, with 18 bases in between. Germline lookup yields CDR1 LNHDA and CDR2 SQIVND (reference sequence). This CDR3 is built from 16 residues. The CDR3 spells CASSLGTQPLSYEQYF. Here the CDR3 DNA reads TGTGCCAGTAGTCTTGGGACACAACCCTTATCCTACGAGCAGTACTTC.

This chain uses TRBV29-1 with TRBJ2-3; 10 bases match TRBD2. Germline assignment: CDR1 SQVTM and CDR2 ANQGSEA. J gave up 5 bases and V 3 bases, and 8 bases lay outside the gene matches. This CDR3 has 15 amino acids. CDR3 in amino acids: CSVDFRSGREDTQYF. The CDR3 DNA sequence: TGCAGCGTTGACTTCCGCAGCGGGAGGGAAGATACGCAGTATTTT.

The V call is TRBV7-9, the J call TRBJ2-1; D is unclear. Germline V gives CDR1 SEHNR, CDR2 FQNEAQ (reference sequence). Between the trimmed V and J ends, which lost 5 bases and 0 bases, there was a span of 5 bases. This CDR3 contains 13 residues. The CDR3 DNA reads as TGTGCCAGCAGCGAGAGCTCCTACAATGAGCAGTTCTTC. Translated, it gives CASSESSYNEQFF.

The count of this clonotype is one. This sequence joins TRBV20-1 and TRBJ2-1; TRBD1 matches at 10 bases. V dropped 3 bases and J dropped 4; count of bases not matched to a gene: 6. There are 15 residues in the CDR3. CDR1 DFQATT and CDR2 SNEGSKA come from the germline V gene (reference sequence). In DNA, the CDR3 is TGCAGTGCTAGGAACCGGGACAGGGGATACAATGAGCAGTTCTTC. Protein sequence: CSARNRDRGYNEQFF.

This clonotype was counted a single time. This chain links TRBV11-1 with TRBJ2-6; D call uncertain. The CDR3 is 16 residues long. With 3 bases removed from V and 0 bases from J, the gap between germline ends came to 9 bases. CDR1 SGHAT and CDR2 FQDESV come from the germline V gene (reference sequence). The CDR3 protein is CASSFWEFSGANVLTF. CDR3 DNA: TGTGCCAGCAGCTTTTGGGAATTCTCTGGGGCCAACGTCCTGACTTTC.

CDR3 bases: TGCAGTGCCGCCCCTAGGCGGGGGGTGTTGACAGATACGCAGTATTTT. Protein: CSAAPRRGVLTDTQYF. The chain carries TRBV20-1 and TRBJ2-3, with 8 bases matching TRBD2. Germline assignment: CDR1 DFQATT and CDR2 SNEGSKA (reference sequence). The ends lost 6 bases at V and 3 bases at J; junction bases unmatched: 14. The length of the CDR3 is 16 residues.

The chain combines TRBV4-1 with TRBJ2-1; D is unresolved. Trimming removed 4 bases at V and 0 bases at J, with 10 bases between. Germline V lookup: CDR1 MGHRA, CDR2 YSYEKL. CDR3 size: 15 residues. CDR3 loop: CASSPNEDSYNEQFF. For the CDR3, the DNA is TGCGCCAGCAGCCCGAACGAGGACTCCTACAATGAGCAGTTCTTC.

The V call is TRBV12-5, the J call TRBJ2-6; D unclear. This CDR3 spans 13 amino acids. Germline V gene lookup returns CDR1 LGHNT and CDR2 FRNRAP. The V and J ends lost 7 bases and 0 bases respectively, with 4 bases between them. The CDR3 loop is CASAASGANVLTF. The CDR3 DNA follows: TGTGCTAGTGCGGCCTCTGGGGCCAACGTCCTGACTTTC.

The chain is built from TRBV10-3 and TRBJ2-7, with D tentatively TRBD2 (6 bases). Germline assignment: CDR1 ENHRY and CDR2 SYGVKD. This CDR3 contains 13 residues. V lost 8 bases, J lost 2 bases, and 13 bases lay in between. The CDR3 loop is CAIAGGIAYEQYF. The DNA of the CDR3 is TGTGCCATCGCCGGAGGGATAGCCTACGAGCAGTACTTC.

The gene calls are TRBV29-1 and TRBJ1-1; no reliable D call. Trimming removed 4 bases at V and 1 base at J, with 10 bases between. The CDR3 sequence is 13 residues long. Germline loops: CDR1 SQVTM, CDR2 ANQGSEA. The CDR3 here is CSVVSGRNTEAFF. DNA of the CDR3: TGCAGCGTTGTTTCCGGGAGGAACACTGAAGCTTTCTTT. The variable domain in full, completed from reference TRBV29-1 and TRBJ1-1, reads SAVISQKPSRDICQRGTSLTIQCQVDSQVTMMFWYRQQPGQSLTLIATANQGSEATYESGFVIDKFPISRPNLTFSTLTVSNMSPEDSSIYLCSVVSGRNTEAFFGQGTRLTVV.

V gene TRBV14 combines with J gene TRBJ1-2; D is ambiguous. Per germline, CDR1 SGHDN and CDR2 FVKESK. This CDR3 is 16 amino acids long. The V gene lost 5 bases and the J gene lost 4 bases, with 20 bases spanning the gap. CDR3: CASSATVGSAGYGYTF. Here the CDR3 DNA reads TGTGCCAGCAGCGCAACAGTAGGTTCAGCCGGCTATGGCTACACCTTC.

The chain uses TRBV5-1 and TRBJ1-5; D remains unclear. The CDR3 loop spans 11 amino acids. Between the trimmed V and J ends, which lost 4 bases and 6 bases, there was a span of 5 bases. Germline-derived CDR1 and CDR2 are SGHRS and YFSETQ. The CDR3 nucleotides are TGCGCCAGCAGCAGAAGTCAGCCCCAGCATTTT. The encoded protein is CASSRSQPQHF.

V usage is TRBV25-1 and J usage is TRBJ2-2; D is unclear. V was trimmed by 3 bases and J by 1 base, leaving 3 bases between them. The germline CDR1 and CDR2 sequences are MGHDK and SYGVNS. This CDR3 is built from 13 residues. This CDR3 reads CASSEVNTGELFF. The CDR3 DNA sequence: TGTGCCAGCAGTGAGGTGAACACCGGGGAGCTGTTTTTT. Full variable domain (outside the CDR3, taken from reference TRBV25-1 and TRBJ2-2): EADIYQTPRYLVIGTGKKITLECSQTMGHDKMYWYQQDPGMELHLIHYSYGVNSTEKGDLSSESTVSRIRTEHFPLTLESARPSHTSQYLCASSEVNTGELFFGEGSRLTVL.

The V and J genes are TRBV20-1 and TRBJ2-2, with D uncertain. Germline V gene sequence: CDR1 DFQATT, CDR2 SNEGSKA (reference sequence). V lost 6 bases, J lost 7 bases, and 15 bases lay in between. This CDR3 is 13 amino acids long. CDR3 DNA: TGCAGTGCGCACATCACGAATGGCGGGGAGCTGTTTTTT. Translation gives CSAHITNGGELFF.

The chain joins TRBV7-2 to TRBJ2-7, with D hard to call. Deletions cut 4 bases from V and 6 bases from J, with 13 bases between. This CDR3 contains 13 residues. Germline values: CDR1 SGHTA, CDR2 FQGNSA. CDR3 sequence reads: CASSSPPGFEQYF. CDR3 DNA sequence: TGTGCCAGCAGCTCTCCTCCCGGGTTCGAGCAGTACTTC.